This is a list of T cell receptor beta chains from one sample in a study of blood T cell repertoires in COVID-19. Produced via immunoSEQ multiplex PCR; TCRdb's table is partial and in-frame only. The sample holds 250,000 to 350,000 clones; about 83% are singletons and the top ten take under 2%. Specimen: peripheral blood. These receptors all stem from a woman aged 45-60 years with acute or convalescent COVID-19. CDR3s leave out the opening cysteine and the closing phenylalanine or tryptophan.

TRBV19,14,ASSIAGTPAGNTIY
TRBV19,13,ASITRQGRNTEAF
TRBV7-6,15,ASSLGLAQSSYNEQF
TRBV9,14,ASSVGYLAGTSEQY
TRBV5-1,14,ASSLVTGRLGDEQF
TRBV9,13,ASRAGTSSAAEQF
TRBV5-6,13,ASSLDPGMNTEAF
TRBV27,15,ATQGLGQGVFEETQY
TRBV28,13,ASSAQTGQGYGYT
TRBV6-1,17,ASSEATRNRALSLYEQY
TRBV15,14,ATSRTGTSGQETQY
TRBV30,15,AWRPLGTSGVYNEQF
TRBV28,14,ASSLRAGGWEDTQY